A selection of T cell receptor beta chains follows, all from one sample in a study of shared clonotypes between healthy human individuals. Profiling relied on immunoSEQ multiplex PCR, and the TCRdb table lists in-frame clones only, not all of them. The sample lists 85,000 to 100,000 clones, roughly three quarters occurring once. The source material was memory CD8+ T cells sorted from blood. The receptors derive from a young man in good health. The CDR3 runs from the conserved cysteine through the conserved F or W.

CASSLESGVNYEQYF,TRBV5-4,15
CASSAYRGGETQYF,TRBV7-2,14
CASSPGQGLYGYTF,TRBV18,14
CASSLGQVYEQYF,TRBV27,13
CASSETAAGQFF,TRBV10-1,12
CASSLGQGGTDTQYF,TRBV13,15
CASSQDWGQSSYEQYF,TRBV4-2,16
CASSLAEGQFF,TRBV7-9,11
CASSQDRTGHTDTQYF,TRBV14,16
CATSRAGTGVNEQYF,TRBV15,15
CAWSVKNTEAFF,TRBV30,12
CASRIREGLSNEQFF,TRBV28,15
CATSSLGLGEQYF,TRBV15,13
CASLYRPSSYNEQFF,TRBV7-2,15
CASSGGETQYF,TRBV10-2,11
CASSLRPGARDTEAFF,TRBV4-2,16
CASSLVGGGDIQYF,TRBV5-1,14
CASGHVLGVGNTEAFF,TRBV28,16
CASSLDRFDEQFF,TRBV7-2,13
CASSFLGQGINQPQHF,TRBV11-2,16
CSVGQGATGELFF,TRBV29-1,13
CASSLGVSYEQYF,TRBV5-8,13